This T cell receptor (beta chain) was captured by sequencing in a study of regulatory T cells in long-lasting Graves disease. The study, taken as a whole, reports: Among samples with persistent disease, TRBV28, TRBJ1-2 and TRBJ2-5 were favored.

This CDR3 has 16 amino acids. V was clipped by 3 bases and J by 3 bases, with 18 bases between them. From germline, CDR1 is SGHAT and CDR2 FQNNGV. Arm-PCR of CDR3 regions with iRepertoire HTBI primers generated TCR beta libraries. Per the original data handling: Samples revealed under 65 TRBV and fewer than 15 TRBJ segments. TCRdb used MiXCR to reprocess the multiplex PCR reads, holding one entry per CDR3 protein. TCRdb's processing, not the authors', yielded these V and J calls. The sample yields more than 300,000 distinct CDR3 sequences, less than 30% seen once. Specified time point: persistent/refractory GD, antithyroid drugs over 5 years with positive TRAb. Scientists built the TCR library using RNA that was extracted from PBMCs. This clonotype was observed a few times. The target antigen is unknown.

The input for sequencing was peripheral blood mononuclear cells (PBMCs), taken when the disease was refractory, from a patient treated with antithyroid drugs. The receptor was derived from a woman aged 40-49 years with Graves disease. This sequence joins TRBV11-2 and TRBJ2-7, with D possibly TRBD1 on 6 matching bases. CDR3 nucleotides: TGTGCCAGCAGCTTCAGCGATTGGGGGCCTATCTACGAGCAGTACTTC. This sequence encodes CASSFSDWGPIYEQYF.